This T cell receptor (beta chain) was retrieved from a study of blood T cell repertoires in COVID-19. The overall study: Samples of COVID-19 (acute and convalescent) were obtained from the United States, Italy and Spain. PBMCs, B-cell-depleted T cells, or T cells provided the cDNA or gDNA that made up the material.

Source study methods: Amplifying reference gene primers gave estimates of nucleated cell counts. Libraries were prepared by immunoSEQ multiplex PCR; TCRdb keeps only in-frame clonotypes and omits some of them. Clone size and the V and J calls come from that table; the DNA yielded D and trimming. The sample has some 190,000 clones, approximately 85% seen once. The V end was cut by 3 bases, the J end by 6 bases, with 12 bases between. CDR3 length: 14 residues. CDR1 is SGHAT, CDR2 FQDESV, per germline (reference sequence). This chain uses TRBV11-1 with TRBJ2-1, with D possibly TRBD2 on 6 matching bases. Source material: peripheral blood. This receptor was obtained from a man aged 60 to 69 with acute or convalescent COVID-19. CDR3 coding DNA: TGTGCCAGCAGCTTTAGGCGGGAAGGCAATGAGCAGTTCTTC. This translates into CASSFRREGNEQFF.